This TCR beta chain derives from a study of Ad26.COV2.S vaccination and SARS-CoV-2 variants. Some clones are missing from TCRdb's copy, which holds only in-frame ones; the method was immunoSEQ multiplex PCR. The sample has roughly 100,000 clones, over 70% seen once. The CDR3 is 13 amino acids. Concerning this clone itself: Its antigen is undetermined. At one end the junction does not follow the germline gene, possibly because of a read error.

Points from the study as a whole: The TCR-based breadth and depth measures might underestimate overall T cell responses. Placebo recipients trailed vaccine recipients in spike-specific TCR breadth. Breadth, reportedly substantial, characterized the spike-specific CD8+ and CD4+ T cell responses after vaccination.

This clonotype was sampled from a human donor who had recovered from COVID-19. V and J are TRBV12-3 or TRBV12-4 and TRBJ2-7; the D is unclear. The sequenced sample was peripheral blood, obtained after recovery from COVID-19. CDR3: CASSFILGGERYF. The CDR3 coding sequence is TGTGCCAGCAGTTTTATCCTCGGCGGTGAGCGGTACTTC.